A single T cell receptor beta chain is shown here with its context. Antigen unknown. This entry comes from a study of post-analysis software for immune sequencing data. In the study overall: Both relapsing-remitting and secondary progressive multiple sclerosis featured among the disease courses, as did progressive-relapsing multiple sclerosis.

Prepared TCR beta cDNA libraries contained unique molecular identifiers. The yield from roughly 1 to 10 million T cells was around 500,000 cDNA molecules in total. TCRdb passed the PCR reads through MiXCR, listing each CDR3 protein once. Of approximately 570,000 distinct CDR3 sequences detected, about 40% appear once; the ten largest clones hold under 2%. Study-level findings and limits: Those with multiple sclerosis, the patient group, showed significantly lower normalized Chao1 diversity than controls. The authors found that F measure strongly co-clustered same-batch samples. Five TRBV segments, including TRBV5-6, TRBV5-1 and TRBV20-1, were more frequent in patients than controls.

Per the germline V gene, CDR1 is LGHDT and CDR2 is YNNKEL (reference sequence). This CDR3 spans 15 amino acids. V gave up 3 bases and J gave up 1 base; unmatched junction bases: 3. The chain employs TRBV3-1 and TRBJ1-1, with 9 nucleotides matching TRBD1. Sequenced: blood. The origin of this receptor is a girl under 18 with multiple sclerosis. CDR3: CASSQMGQGNTEAFF. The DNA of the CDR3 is TGTGCCAGCAGCCAGATGGGACAGGGGAACACTGAAGCTTTCTTT.